These T cell receptor beta chains were read from a single sample in a study of OX40 agonist ivuxolimab in advanced cancers. This table comes from immunoSEQ multiplex PCR, and its TCRdb copy is limited to in-frame clones, with some not included. The sample yields about 79,000 clones, 88% seen once. The sample consisted of CD4+ or CD8+ T cells sorted from blood, taken in a trial of the OX40 agonist ivuxolimab. These receptors originate from an adult with an advanced solid tumor such as melanoma, head and neck, liver or kidney cancer. Both conserved end residues are part of each CDR3. The D gene is left open where the match is weak. Clone size is not always given. Where it is, it says once, few, many or a class for expanded clones.

v_call	clone_size	j_call	d_call	cdr3_nt	cdr3_aa
TRBV2	.	TRBJ2-3	.	TGTGCCAGCAGGGGGACTTCCACAGATACGCAGTATTTT	CASRGTSTDTQYF
TRBV6-4	.	TRBJ2-1	TRBD1	TGTGCCAGCAGTGACCTCGACAGGGGTGAGCAGTTCTTC	CASSDLDRGEQFF
TRBV10-1	.	TRBJ1-1	TRBD1	TGCGCCAGCAGAGAGACAGGGAGAAGTGAAGCTTTCTTT	CASRETGRSEAFF
TRBV14	.	TRBJ2-7	.	TGTGCCAGCAGCCGAGGGGGGACCGGTTACGAGCAGTACTTC	CASSRGGTGYEQYF
TRBV19	.	TRBJ1-2	TRBD1	TGTGCCAGTAGTGTGTCGGGACAGCGCTATGGCTACACCTTC	CASSVSGQRYGYTF
TRBV11-3	.	TRBJ2-3	TRBD1	TGTGCCAGCAGCCGGGACACAGGGGAGGATACGCAGTATTTT	CASSRDTGEDTQYF
TRBV18	.	TRBJ2-7	.	TGTGCCAGCTCACCCCCTGGAGAGCAGTACTTC	CASSPPGEQYF
TRBV18	.	TRBJ2-7	.	TGTGCCAGCTCACCATTGGATACGAGGGAGCAGTACTTC	CASSPLDTREQYF
TRBV5-1	.	TRBJ2-2	.	TGCGCCAGCAGCTTGGATCCTAGCGCGAACACCGGGGAGCTGTTTTTT	CASSLDPSANTGELFF
TRBV7-9	.	TRBJ2-1	TRBD2	TGTGCCAGCAGCCCAGCCGGGACTAGTGATGAGCAGTTCTTC	CASSPAGTSDEQFF
TRBV5-1	once	TRBJ2-5	.	TGCGCCAGCAGCTTCCGGGACCCCGAAGAGACCCAGTACTTC	CASSFRDPEETQYF
TRBV5-8	.	TRBJ2-7	TRBD1	TGTGCCAGCAGCTGGGCTGGGGACAGGGGTATCTACGAGCAGTACTTC	CASSWAGDRGIYEQYF
TRBV11-2	.	TRBJ2-3	TRBD2	TGTGCCAGCAGCTTAGGCCAGGGACTAGCGGGTTCTAGCACAGATACGCAGTATTTT	CASSLGQGLAGSSTDTQYF
TRBV7-2	.	TRBJ2-5	.	TGTGCCAGCAGCTTAAGCCTCCAAGAGACCCAGTACTTC	CASSLSLQETQYF
TRBV30	once	TRBJ2-2	TRBD1	TGTGCCAGGAGCCGGGACAGGGACCCCGGGGAGCTGTTTTTT	CARSRDRDPGELFF
TRBV7-2	.	TRBJ2-1	TRBD1	TGTGCCAGCAGCTTATCCGGACAGGGAGCTGGTAATGAGCAGTTCTTC	CASSLSGQGAGNEQFF
TRBV19	.	TRBJ1-2	TRBD1	TGTGCCAGTAGTGATACCGGGACAGGGGGCAGGGGCTACACCTTC	CASSDTGTGGRGYTF